A single sample is the source of the 18 T cell receptor beta chains below, sequenced in a study of T cell changes during pregnancy in multiple sclerosis. Method: immunoSEQ multiplex PCR; TCRdb's copy keeps in-frame clones and lacks some. This sample has some 93,000 clones, with about 92% found just once. Sequenced material: peripheral blood, taken after pregnancy. The receptors were sampled from a female donor with multiple sclerosis, enrolled in a pregnancy study.

The chain employs TRBV28 and TRBJ1-2, with TRBD1 matching over 7 bases. This CDR3 has 14 amino acids. Germline V lookup: CDR1 MDHEN, CDR2 SYDVKM. Trimming took 7 bases from V and 5 from J; bases not matched to a gene: 10. The CDR3 DNA follows: TGTGCCAGCACGCAGGGACAGACCTATTATGGCTACACCTTC. It codes for CASTQGQTYYGYTF.

The chain carries TRBV7-9 and TRBJ2-3; a possible D gene is TRBD1 (6 bases). V was clipped by 1 base and J by 2 bases, with 10 bases between them. Germline CDR1 SEHNR, CDR2 FQNEAQ (reference sequence). This CDR3 has 15 amino acids. In nucleotides, the CDR3 is TGTGCCAGCAGCTTAGTGGCAGGGGCCACAGATACGCAGTATTTT. Protein sequence: CASSLVAGATDTQYF.

This chain connects TRBV5-4 to TRBJ1-6; D not certain. The V gene's germline CDR1 is SGHNT and CDR2 YYREEE (reference sequence). Between the trimmed V and J ends, which lost 0 bases and 15 bases, there was a span of 28 bases. The CDR3 is 18 residues long. The CDR3 loop is CASSLAKSLPGLSFGLHF. The CDR3 DNA follows: TGTGCCAGCAGCTTGGCGAAGAGCCTCCCGGGTCTAAGCTTTGGCCTCCACTTT. The complete variable domain, with remaining parts taken from reference TRBV5-4 and TRBJ1-6, reads ETGVTQSPTHLIKTRGQQVTLRCSSQSGHNTVSWYQQALGQGPQFIFQYYREEENGRGNFPPRFSGLQFPNYSSELNVNALELDDSALYLCASSLAKSLPGLSFGLHFGNGTRLTVT.

The chain carries TRBV7-9 and TRBJ2-5; TRBD1 agrees at 7 bases. CDR1 is SEHNR and CDR2 is FQNEAQ in the germline V gene (reference sequence). Trimming took 6 bases from V and 4 from J; bases not matched to a gene: 5. The CDR3 length is 13 residues. In nucleotides, the CDR3 is TGTGCCAGCAGTCTAGGGGGCGGAGAGACCCAGTACTTC. It translates to CASSLGGGETQYF.

The rearrangement joins TRBV7-9 to TRBJ1-2, with D maybe TRBD1 (5 bases). The CDR3 spans 15 residues. The V end lost 5 bases, the J end lost 4 bases, and 17 bases lay between the germline ends. Germline assignment: CDR1 SEHNR and CDR2 FQNEAQ (reference sequence). CDR3 in amino acids: CASSGSRDSFYGYTF. The CDR3 DNA sequence: TGTGCCAGCAGCGGATCCCGGGACTCTTTCTATGGCTACACCTTC.

This chain connects TRBV25-1 to TRBJ2-5; D unclear. V was pared by 6 bases and J by 0 bases, with 8 bases between. The CDR3 extends over 13 amino acids. Per the germline V gene, CDR1 is MGHDK and CDR2 is SYGVNS. The CDR3 DNA sequence: TGTGCCAGCAGAGCCGACTACCAAGAGACCCAGTACTTC. This sequence encodes CASRADYQETQYF.

The chain joins TRBV7-8 to TRBJ1-2; TRBD1 matches 7 bases. The CDR3 totals 17 residues. J gave up 1 base and V 0 bases, and 8 bases lay outside the gene matches. The germline gives CDR1 SGHVS, CDR2 FQNEAQ. The CDR3 DNA reads as TGTGCCAGCAGCTTAGCACGGGGACAGCTAGTTAACTATGGCTACACCTTC. Protein: CASSLARGQLVNYGYTF.

The V call is TRBV20-1, the J call TRBJ1-2; 11 bases are shared with TRBD1. The CDR3 length is 11 residues. CDR1 and CDR2 from the germline V gene are DFQATT and SNEGSKA (reference sequence). Trimming at V came to 6 bases and at J to 7 bases, leaving 1 base not matched to a gene. CDR3 DNA sequence: TGCAGTGCAGGGACAGGGGGTGGCTACACCTTC. Its protein product is CSAGTGGGYTF.

J is TRBJ2-7 and V is TRBV12-5; 8 nucleotides align to TRBD2. CDR3 size: 15 residues. The junction had 10 bases not matched to a gene; V was cut back by 5 bases and J by 4 bases. Looked up from germline, CDR1 is LGHNT and CDR2 is FRNRAP. The DNA for the CDR3 is TGTGCTAGTGGTCTACGGACTAGCTTAAGTTACGAGCAGTACTTC. Translation: CASGLRTSLSYEQYF.

The chain couples TRBV5-1 to TRBJ2-1; possible D gene TRBD1, 5 bases. The germline CDR1 and CDR2 sequences are SGHRS and YFSETQ. This CDR3 contains 17 residues. Trimming pared 1 base from V and 0 bases from J, leaving 14 bases between. The DNA of the CDR3 is TGCGCCAGCAGCTTGACCATGCAGGGAAGCTCCTACAATGAGCAGTTCTTC. This sequence encodes CASSLTMQGSSYNEQFF.

As regards this clone: Other nucleotide sequences from this sample produce the same CDR3. The chain carries TRBV5-1 and TRBJ1-1, with 7 bases matching TRBD1. The germline gives CDR1 SGHRS, CDR2 YFSETQ. V dropped 1 base and J dropped 1; count of bases not matched to a gene: 1. The CDR3 extends over 14 amino acids. The CDR3 is CASSLRQGNTEAFF. CDR3 DNA sequence: TGCGCCAGCAGCTTGAGACAGGGGAACACTGAAGCTTTCTTT.

This clone was recorded only once. This chain joins TRBV29-1 and TRBJ2-1; perhaps TRBD1 as D (8 bases). The germline V gene has CDR1 SQVTM and CDR2 ANQGSEA. This CDR3 spans 14 amino acids. Trimming cost V 3 bases and J 8 bases, with 17 bases left between them. The CDR3, as DNA: TGCAGCGTTGAGTGGTCACAGGGGGGGGATGAGCAGTTCTTC. It encodes CSVEWSQGGDEQFF.

The chain recombines TRBV9 with TRBJ2-3; TRBD1 is a possible D gene (7 bases). This CDR3 contains 13 residues. Germline V CDR1 and CDR2: SGDLS, YYNGEE. Between the trimmed V and J ends, which lost 5 bases and 8 bases, there was a span of 15 bases. The CDR3 nucleotides read TGTGCCAGCAGTGCAGGGGGGAAGGGTACGCAGTATTTT. As protein: CASSAGGKGTQYF.

This clone has just one count. This rearrangement joins TRBV5-5 to TRBJ2-1; D may be TRBD1 (6 bases). The CDR3 has 14 amino acids. V was cut by 1 base and J by 4 bases, with 9 bases left in between. Germline CDR1 and CDR2: SGHKS and YYEKEE (reference sequence). CDR3: CASSLFGQYNEQFF. DNA for the CDR3: TGTGCCAGCAGCTTGTTTGGACAGTACAATGAGCAGTTCTTC. The whole variable domain, remainder taken from reference TRBV5-5 and TRBJ2-1, is DAGVTQSPTHLIKTRGQQVTLRCSPISGHKSVSWYQQVLGQGPQFIFQYYEKEERGRGNFPDRFSARQFPNYSSELNVNALLLGDSALYLCASSLFGQYNEQFFGPGTRLTVL.

The chain joins TRBV27 to TRBJ2-7; TRBD2 matches at 10 bases. Trimming cost V 3 bases and J 0 bases; bases outside gene matches: 11. Germline V gene data show CDR1 as MNHEY and CDR2 as SMNVEV (reference sequence). The CDR3 has 18 amino acids. DNA for the CDR3: TGTGCCAGCAGTTTGGCGGGGCTAGCGGGAGACCCCTCCTACGAGCAGTACTTC. Amino acids: CASSLAGLAGDPSYEQYF.

The chain combines TRBV2 with TRBJ2-7; TRBD1 is a possible D gene (5 bases). The germline CDR1 and CDR2 sequences are SNHLY and FYNNEI. The CDR3 consists of 14 residues. The ends were cut back, 3 bases at V and 6 bases at J, with 15 bases in the middle. The CDR3 here is CASSDGAAPSEQYF. Here the CDR3 DNA reads TGTGCCAGCAGTGATGGGGCAGCTCCTAGCGAGCAGTACTTC. Looking up the rest from reference TRBV2 and TRBJ2-7 gives the full variable domain: EPEVTQTPSHQVTQMGQEVILRCVPISNHLYFYWYRQILGQKVEFLVSFYNNEISEKSEIFDDQFSVERPDGSNFTLKIRSTKLEDSAMYFCASSDGAAPSEQYFGPGTRLTVT.

This sequence joins TRBV29-1 and TRBJ1-2; 9 bases agree with TRBD1. CDR1 and CDR2 (germline): SQVTM, ANQGSEA. Losses at the gene ends were 6 bases for V and 4 bases for J; bases not matched to a gene: 3. This CDR3 has 12 residues. CDR3 coding DNA: TGCAGCGTCACAGGGGGCAGCTATGGCTACACCTTC. This translates into CSVTGGSYGYTF.

The chain joins TRBV5-1 to TRBJ2-7; 7 positions agree with TRBD1. Per the germline V gene, CDR1 is SGHRS and CDR2 is YFSETQ. This CDR3 has 14 residues. The trim removed 0 bases at V and 2 bases at J, leaving 2 bases unmatched. The CDR3 protein is CASSLGDRAYEQYF. DNA for the CDR3: TGCGCCAGCAGCTTGGGCGACAGGGCCTACGAGCAGTACTTC.